This TCR beta chain emerged from a study of CD8+CD57+ T cells in acquired aplastic anemia. Study information: Sorted CD4+ and CD8+ cells gave an average of 3.2 ug of DNA.

Genomic DNA templated the TCR beta VDJ and CDR3 profiling. TCRdb re-called the reads through MiXCR, storing one row per CDR3 protein. The table has some 170,000 distinct CDR3 sequences, around 48% seen once. Patients included in sequencing had previously demonstrated CD8+CD57+ cell expansion by flow cytometry. Of note for this clonotype: Its specificity is unknown.

Trimming took 7 bases from V and 3 from J, leaving 15 bases between them. In germline, CDR1 is LNHDA, CDR2 SQIVND (reference sequence). The CDR3 is 14 residues long. Findings and limits, study-wide: Common to patients and controls were approximately 30 CD8+ CDR3 sequences.

Material: sorted CD4+, CD8+, or CD8+CD57+ T cells (not recorded which) from PBMCs. This chain joins TRBV19 and TRBJ1-2; D uncertain. The TCR sequence derives from a human donor with aplastic anemia. CDR3 residues: CASNDVDGDYGYTF. The CDR3 nucleotides read TGTGCCAGTAATGACGTGGACGGGGACTATGGCTACACCTTC.